This entry is about one T cell receptor (beta chain). Its antigen target is currently unknown. Per-base qualities were not stored, and no clone one base away is much larger. The cohort comprised 670 or so healthy bone marrow donors. All cohort members were sampled while nominally healthy, although unrecorded immune exposures were likely present. The donor was CMV seronegative and belonged to the group of over 350 seronegative cohort members. Each donor provided a peripheral blood sample, and peripheral blood mononuclear cells were used for TCR beta sequencing. The Qiagen DNeasy Blood Extraction Kit was used to extract genomic DNA from the blood cell samples. Inclusive of the bounding cysteine and phenylalanine, the CDR3 is 13 residues long. The kept DNA is CDR3 alone, 39 bases in frame from the first base. Via the germline V gene (reference sequence), CDR1 is SGHAT and CDR2 FQDESV. Trimming takes 5 bases from V and 14 bases from J, and the germline ends sit 19 bases apart.

This sample is part of a study of cytomegalovirus exposure and HLA in healthy donors (dated by TCRdb to about 2017). Regarding the study in general: In an earlier analysis of approximately 640 of the donors, about 270 Gb of sequence data and approximately 120 million unique TCR beta sequences from roughly 180 million T cells were reported. An early release covering just under 650 HLA-typed donors comprised 250 to 350 gigabases of sequencing data and around 80 million unique TCR sequences. Among the roughly 390 genotyped donors, 81% belonged to the genetic ancestry cluster associated with self-reported Caucasian donors. The study aimed to test whether cataloging public T cell receptors could reveal signatures of past pathogen exposure. The study profiled the T cell repertoires of 550 to 700 subjects by immunosequencing and related them to cytomegalovirus serostatus. Besides the first cohort of under 700 subjects, a separate validation cohort made up of roughly 120 different subjects was used. The study combined high-throughput TCR immunosequencing, statistical association of individual TCRs with disease status, and machine learning to predict cytomegalovirus infection status. A later analysis re-analyzed previously published TCR beta repertoires from approximately 670 donors and added high-resolution HLA genotyping to study TCR occurrence patterns. Rather than using new phenotypic data, the later analysis identified candidate immune exposures from TCR beta sequences and from how often those sequences occurred across donors. An earlier analysis of fewer than 750 of the donors used high-throughput TCR beta sequencing to judge whether each TCR beta V gene segment behaved as functional or pseudogenic. Alongside the repertoire data, information on donor age, sex, ethnicity and CMV serostatus was compiled. Genome-wide SNP genotypes for about 65% of the 666 donors were used in a later genetic analysis, which treated that subset as a discovery cohort. All discovery cohort repertoires had been generated using a single sequencing platform. HLA typing included class I and class II loci at four-digit resolution. Typing coverage varied by locus: roughly 620-640 donors for A, B, C, DRB1 and DQB1; roughly 520 for DQA1; about 600 for DPA1; about 450 for DPB1. About five DR-DQ haplotypes were handled as single units for association and clustering, since linkage in the cohort was strong. On average, around 230,000 unique TCR beta nucleotide sequences were sequenced per donor among roughly 430 genotyped donors of the cohort, with roughly a sixth of those sequences being non-productive. Overall study results and their limits: The earlier analysis of a few hundred of the donors excluded over 15 rarely observed V segments, including chromosome 9 orphons, because counts were too low. The sequencing pipeline was judged likely to have produced a cluster of highly shared sequence variants as a technical artifact. Broadly in line with IMGT annotations, most TCR beta V segments showed up in productive rearrangements about 87% or about 30% of the time in an earlier analysis of approximately 600 of the donors. The presence/absence analyses assumed that sequencing depth was roughly uniform across donors, and that assumption may not be true. The study gave a list of 150 to 200 TCR beta chains associated with cytomegalovirus. Specific HLA alleles were associated with about 17,000 TCR beta sequences at a false discovery rate of 0.05 in a later analysis. The only immune exposure information available for the cohort was CMV serostatus. Across donors, most TCR sequences were observed very rarely, whereas some public TCRs were present in many individuals. The 87-base-pair reads could not distinguish some IMGT-functional V segments, including TRBV6-2 and TRBV6-3, so those segments were excluded. Correlated functional status among segregating V segments might be attributable to linkage disequilibrium, but an unknown experimental factor could not be ruled out. A later analysis reported that several top co-occurrence clusters appeared linked to parvovirus B19, influenza, CMV and Epstein-Barr virus. A later analysis found that HLA-associated TCR beta chains were more clonally expanded and had lower generation probabilities than equally common non-associated chains. A later analysis found that most CMV-associated TCR beta chains appeared HLA-restricted, with HLA associations seemingly driven largely by CMV exposure. In this cohort, only TCR beta chains were sequenced, and detectable features were limited by the absence of alpha or paired-chain data. HLA typing was unavailable for some donors at each locus, so association tests used only the typed subset. A further reported finding was that TCR beta sequences accurately predicted the HLA-A and HLA-B alleles for most subjects in the first cohort. Strong co-occurrence of HLA alleles, especially DR and DQ, made assigning TCR associations to individual alleles difficult. According to a later analysis, TCR association rates differed among HLA loci, with DRB1 alleles showing the most associated TCRs and HLA-C alleles showing the fewest. Cytomegalovirus status was reported to be diagnosed by the classifier with high specificity and sensitivity in both the original and validation cohorts. A later genetic analysis reported fewer N-insertions in productive TCRs among donors in an Asian-associated ancestry cluster than the roughly 690-donor mean. Three of the identified cytomegalovirus-associated TCR beta chains were confirmed in vitro to be specific for cytomegalovirus antigens. The authors suggested that the approach could potentially be generalized to other disease states and immunological phenotypes. A later genetic analysis associated a missense DCLRE1C variant with V-gene and J-gene trimming of TCR beta chains, and an independent cohort replicated the association.

Library preparation was by the immunoSEQ multiplex PCR assay. For the multiplex PCR, a mixture combining 60 forward primers for TCR Vbeta segments and 13 reverse primers for TCR Jbeta segments was used. The CDR3 region of rearranged TCR beta genes was amplified from genomic DNA with a multiplex PCR assay. On the Illumina HiSeq System, the amplified TCR beta libraries were sequenced as 87-base-pair reads. Per the source publication's procedure: Across the 600 to 700 repertoires, a later analysis counted some 80 million unique TCR beta chains, roughly 11 million of which were shared by at least two donors. Raw reads were error-corrected and collapsed into unique sequences by a nearest-neighbor algorithm in which closely related sequences were merged to remove PCR and sequencing errors. CDR3 sequences were aligned to IMGT reference sequences to assign V, D and J gene segments. For a sequence to be retained, at least a six-nucleotide match to both a V gene segment and a J gene segment was required. Rearrangements were classified as productive when the CDR3 lacked stop codons and remained in frame with V and J, and all other rearrangements were classified as non-productive. CDR3 was defined by IMGT convention, running from the second conserved V-encoded cysteine to the conserved J-encoded phenylalanine. In an earlier analysis of approximately 500 of the donors, sequences lacking an unambiguous match to a single V gene segment were excluded. In an earlier analysis of some 590 of the donors, a V segment was called functional when productive rearrangements were above 56.7%, and segregating when the standard deviation between donors exceeded 5%. To diagnose cytomegalovirus status from the catalog of TCR beta chain sequences, a statistical classification framework was built. A later analysis assigned V and J genes by comparing TCR nucleotide sequences with IMGT/GENE-DB human TR gene sequences. A later analysis assigned CDR3 sequences and most-parsimonious VDJ recombination scenarios with the TCRdist pipeline. In a later analysis, each TCR beta chain was defined by its CDR3 amino acid sequence together with its V-gene family, and reads without a unique V-gene family were excluded. To address suspected cross-contamination and a sequencing artifact, a later analysis removed several hundred highly shared, low-generation-probability nucleotide sequences. A later analysis calculated a clonal expansion index for each public chain from normalized within-repertoire ranks of inferred template counts. Generation probabilities in a later analysis came from a VDJ recombination model fitted to out-of-frame rearrangements, and those results were checked against IGoR. A later analysis scored TCR-TCR, TCR-HLA and TCR-CMV co-occurrence with hypergeometric tests, applying a repertoire-size bias correction to TCR pairs. In a later analysis, false discovery rates were estimated by permuting HLA or CMV assignments 20 times. In a later analysis, co-occurring TCRs were grouped using DBSCAN, and TCRdist sequence similarity was added for clustering within HLA-allele-positive subsets. Co-occurrence clustering excluded repertoires with fewer than 30,000 or more than 120,000 public chains, plus five with anomalous nucleotide sharing. Drawn from immuneACCESS, this table holds only the in-frame rearrangements with V and J called that TCRdb kept. Clones are partly lost; checked studies trace under half to an unresolved V gene and leave the rest unexplained. V and J calls and clone size follow that table, whereas D and trimming were derived from the DNA. In this sample the table shows 85,000 to 120,000 clones, more than 70% of which occur a single time. Clones ranked in the top ten supply more than 2% of the sample.

The sequence links TRBV11-1 to TRBJ2-1, and possibly TRBD2, on 6 matching bases. This clonotype originated in a man in his forties or fifties in good health and CMV-seronegative. Sequencing input: PBMCs. The DNA is TGTGCCAGCAGCGCGGGGACGGTCGAAGTTGAGTTCTTC. Its protein product is CASSAGTVEVEFF.